This TCR beta chain was profiled in a study of Graves' ophthalmopathy and Graves' hyperthyroidism listed by TCRdb under 2018. Describing the broader study: Peripheral blood samples were taken at the time of initial diagnosis, before any treatment was given. TCR beta repertoire signatures were used to distinguish Graves' ophthalmopathy from Graves' hyperthyroidism and to predict progression to ophthalmopathy. In total, over 130 blood samples were TCR-sequenced: approximately 40 ophthalmopathy, under 80 hyperthyroidism and about 17 hyperthyroidism-to-ophthalmopathy patients. To explore V-J signatures that distinguish ophthalmopathy from hyperthyroidism, a discovery set of 100 patients was enrolled, made up of under 50 with ophthalmopathy and under 65 with stable hyperthyroidism. The independent validation cohort included about 20 hyperthyroidism patients plus 17 patients who later progressed from hyperthyroidism to ophthalmopathy. In several hyperthyroidism patients, the T-cell repertoires found in thyroid tissue were compared with those found in blood. Following sampling, methimazole starting at 30 mg daily was administered to hyperthyroidism patients, and high-dose intravenous methylprednisolone was administered to ophthalmopathy patients.

Looking up the germline V gene yields CDR1 SGHAT and CDR2 FQNNGV. V was cut back by 8 bases and J by 3 bases, leaving a gap of 5 bases between them. From the cysteine through the phenylalanine, the CDR3 covers 10 amino acids. Of all the DNA, just the CDR3 is kept, 30 bases in frame from base 1. TCR beta CDR3 regions were amplified from RNA transcripts for repertoire sequencing. A first-round RT-PCR used HTBI primers with the Qiagen OneStep RT-PCR kit, followed by a second-round multiplex PCR, size selection and purification. Libraries were sequenced paired-end with 100 bp reads on an Illumina HiSeq2000. On the study's bioinformatics: Reads were processed with SOAPnuke, discarding reads with adapters, uncalled bases, mean Phred below 15, or no exact constant-primer or identifier match. High-quality paired reads were merged with COPE v1.2.5. Each unique nucleotide sequence was treated as a clonotype, and MiTCR v1.1 was used to align the clonotypes to the IMGT TRB V, D and J references. Only V-J combinations with frequency above 0.0001 were analysed, covering 99% to 99.2% of repertoires. A TCR clonal expansion and chaos score per V-J combination was defined as the ratio of F50 clonal expansion to chaos observed in the TCRdist matrix. Welch's t-statistics and random forest were used to reduce features to 10 to 15 V-J combinations, which were fed into a naive Bayes classifier. Thyroid-blood repertoire similarity was quantified with the Morisita-Horn index. TCRdb reprocessing: public reads trimmed at Q25 with fastp, clones called with MiXCR, in-frame beta chains kept. Rows are unified per CDR3 protein, each entry keeping the most common DNA and genes. The V and J calls here are based on TCRdb, not the publication. The sample yields about 48,000 distinct CDR3 sequences; roughly 52% were counted once. Jointly, the top ten make up 23% of the sample.

Ophthalmopathy patients had moderately to severely active disease, Clinical Activity Score of at least 3, NOSPECS grade of at least 4, and disease duration under 3 months. Patients with other autoimmune diseases, uncontrolled infections, pregnancy or lactation were excluded from the study. Diagnosis was based on clinical symptoms, serum thyroxine, TRAb, thyroid ultrasound and orbital computed tomography. Using Ficoll-Paque density gradient centrifugation, PBMCs were isolated from 8.5 to 10 ml of fresh peripheral blood. Trizol reagent was used to extract the total RNA, and its quality was then checked on an Agilent 2100 Bioanalyzer. Beyond this particular receptor, the publication reports: Sample size was not statistically predetermined, and group allocation was not concealed from the investigators. In validation, the model predicted ophthalmopathy progression with about 70% sensitivity and around 72% specificity; 12 predicted patients were CT-confirmed with GO in a median of approximately 6.5 months. Most expanded thyroid clonotypes with frequency above 0.001 were also detected in blood, suggesting blood repertoires may reflect the thyroid immune response. In cross-validation, the 13-signature model distinguished ophthalmopathy from stable hyperthyroidism with approximately 88% sensitivity and roughly 81% specificity, and in the test set the corresponding values were about 80% and 75%.

This clonotype was counted a few times. What antigen it recognizes has not been identified. The record has no base qualities; no much larger clone is one base away. Sequenced: peripheral blood. The chain employs TRBV11-2 and TRBJ2-7; the D gene identity is not certain. This sequence was found in an adult man with Graves' ophthalmopathy. The DNA sequence reads TGTGCCAGCGGGAACTACGAGCAGTACTTC. This is translated as CASGNYEQYF.